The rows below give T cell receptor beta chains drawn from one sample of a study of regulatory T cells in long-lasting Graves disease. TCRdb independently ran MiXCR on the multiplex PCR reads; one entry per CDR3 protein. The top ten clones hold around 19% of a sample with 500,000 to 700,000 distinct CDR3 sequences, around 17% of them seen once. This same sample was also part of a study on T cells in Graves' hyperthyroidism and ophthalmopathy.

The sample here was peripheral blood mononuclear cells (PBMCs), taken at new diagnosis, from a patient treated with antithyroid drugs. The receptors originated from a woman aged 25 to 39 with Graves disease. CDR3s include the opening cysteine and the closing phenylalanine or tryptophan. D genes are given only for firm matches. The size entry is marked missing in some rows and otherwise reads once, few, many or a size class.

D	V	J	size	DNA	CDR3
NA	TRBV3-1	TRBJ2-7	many	TGTGCCAGCAGCCAAACAAGTAGGGCCTACGAGCAGTACTTC	CASSQTSRAYEQYF
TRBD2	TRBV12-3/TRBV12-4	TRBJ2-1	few	TGTGCCAGCAGTCAAGGGACTAGCGGTGAGCAGTTCTTC	CASSQGTSGEQFF
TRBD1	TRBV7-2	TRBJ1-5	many	TGTGCCAGCAGCTTAAACCCCATTGGCACAGGGGCCCGCTTT	CASSLNPIGTGARF
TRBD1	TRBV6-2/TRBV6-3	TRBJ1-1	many	TGTGCCAGCAGCCTGGACAGGGTAGAGAGGGCTTTCTTT	CASSLDRVERAFF
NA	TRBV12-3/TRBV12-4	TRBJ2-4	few	TGTGCCAGCACCCCCTCGCGGGTAGCCAAAAACATTCAGTACTTC	CASTPSRVAKNIQYF
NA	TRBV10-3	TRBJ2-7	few	TGTGCCATCAGTGAGCCGACTCAGGGGAGGTACGAGCAGTACTTC	CAISEPTQGRYEQYF
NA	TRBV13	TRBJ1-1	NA	TGTGCCAGCAGCTTACGGGGACCCTCCATTAGGGACACTGAAGCTTTCTTT	CASSLRGPSIRDTEAFF
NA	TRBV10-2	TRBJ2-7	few	TGCGCCAGCAGTAGAGACAGGGACTACTACGAGCAGTACTTC	CASSRDRDYYEQYF
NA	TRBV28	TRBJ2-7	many	TGTGCCAGCAGATCGGGGGTAGGTGGGGAGCAGTACTTC	CASRSGVGGEQYF
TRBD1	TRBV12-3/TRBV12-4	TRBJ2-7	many	TGTGCCAGCAGTTTGACGACAGGGTCCTACGAGCAGTACTTC	CASSLTTGSYEQYF
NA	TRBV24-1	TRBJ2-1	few	TGTGCCACGGACAAGAACAATGAGCAGTTCTTC	CATDKNNEQFF
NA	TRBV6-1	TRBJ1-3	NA	TGTGCCAGCAGTCGTTACATGTCCTACTCTGGAAACACCATATATTTT	CASSRYMSYSGNTIYF
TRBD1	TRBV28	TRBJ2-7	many	TGTGCCAGCAGTTCACCCCGGGACAGGGACTCCTACGAGCAGTACTTC	CASSSPRDRDSYEQYF
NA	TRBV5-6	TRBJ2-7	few	TGTGCCAGCAGCTCAACAGGGTTGGAGTACTTC	CASSSTGLEYF
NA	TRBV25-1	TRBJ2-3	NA	TGTGCCAGCAGTGAAAGGACCGCTCACACAGATACGCAGTATTTT	CASSERTAHTDTQYF
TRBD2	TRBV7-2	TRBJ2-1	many	TGTGCCAGCAGCTTGCGCGGGAGCTCCTACAATGAGCAGTTCTTC	CASSLRGSSYNEQFF
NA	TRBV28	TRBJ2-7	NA	TGTGCCAGCACCTCTACGCCGGGCGGTACCTACGAGCAGTACTTC	CASTSTPGGTYEQYF
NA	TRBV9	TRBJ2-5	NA	TGTGCCAGCAGCGTAGTTGGGGATGGGAGGAGAGGAGAGACCCAGTACTTC	CASSVVGDGRRGETQYF
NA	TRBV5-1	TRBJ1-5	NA	TGCGCCAGCAGCTTGGGGCAGGGCCTCGGGCCCCAGCATTTT	CASSLGQGLGPQHF
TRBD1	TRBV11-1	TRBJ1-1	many	TGTGCCAGCAGTTACAGGGGACGGATGAACACTGAAGCTTTCTTT	CASSYRGRMNTEAFF
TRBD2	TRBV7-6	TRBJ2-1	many	TGTGCCAGCAGCTCCTCAGCGGGAGCCTGGTACAATGAGCAGTTCTTC	CASSSSAGAWYNEQFF
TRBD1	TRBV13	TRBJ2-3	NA	TGTGCCAGCAGCTCAATCTACAGGGGTGCAGATACGCAGTATTTT	CASSSIYRGADTQYF
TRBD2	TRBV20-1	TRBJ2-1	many	TGCAGTGCTAGCCTTACCGGGACTAGCGGGAGGGCCCATGAGCAGTTCTTC	CSASLTGTSGRAHEQFF
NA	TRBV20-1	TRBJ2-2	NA	TGCAGTGCCGCGGGTTATCGGCGGACCGGGGAGCTGTTTTTT	CSAAGYRRTGELFF
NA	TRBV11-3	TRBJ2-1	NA	TGTGCCAGCAGCGCCGAATGGGAGGAGCAGTTCTTC	CASSAEWEEQFF
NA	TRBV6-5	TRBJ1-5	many	TGTGCCAGCAGTTGGGGAACGGGTCAGCCCCAGCATTTT	CASSWGTGQPQHF
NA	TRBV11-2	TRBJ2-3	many	TGTGCCAGCAGCTTAGGGATAGCGGAGGGGAACACAGATACGCAGTATTTT	CASSLGIAEGNTDTQYF
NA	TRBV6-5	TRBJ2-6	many	TGTGCCAGCAGTTACTGGGGCTCTGGGGCCAACGTCCTGACTTTC	CASSYWGSGANVLTF
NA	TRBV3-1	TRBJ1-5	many	TGTGCCAGCGGGGGGTCGGGTCAGCCCCAGCATTTT	CASGGSGQPQHF
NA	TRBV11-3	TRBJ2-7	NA	TGTGCCAGCAGCCTAATTTCGGCGGGGCAACAGTACTTC	CASSLISAGQQYF
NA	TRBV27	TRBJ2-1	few	TGTGCCAGCAGCCGGGGCAGGGGGGCCAATGAGCAGTTCTTC	CASSRGRGANEQFF
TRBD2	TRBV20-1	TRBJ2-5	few	TGCAGTAAACTGGGACTAGCGGGGGGGAAGTACCAAGAGACCCAGTACTTC	CSKLGLAGGKYQETQYF
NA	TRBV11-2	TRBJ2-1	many	TGTGCCAGCAGCTTAGTGGCAGTCAATGAGCAGTTCTTC	CASSLVAVNEQFF
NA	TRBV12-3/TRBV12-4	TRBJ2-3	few	TGTGCCAGCCTGTCCCAAACCCTAACGAAGTATTTT	CASLSQTLTKYF
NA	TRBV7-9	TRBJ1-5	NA	TGTGCCAGCAGCAACACCCCTTCGTATCTGGGGCCCAATCAGCCCCAGCATTTT	CASSNTPSYLGPNQPQHF
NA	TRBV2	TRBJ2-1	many	TGTGCCAGCAGCGATCCCAACTCCCCGTTCTTC	CASSDPNSPFF
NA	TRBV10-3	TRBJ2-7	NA	TGTGCCATCAGTGAGCCAGGGGTCCGAGTTTACGAGCAGTACTTC	CAISEPGVRVYEQYF
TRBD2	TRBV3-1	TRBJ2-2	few	TGTGCCAGCAGCCAAGAGCTAGCGGGCAGAACCGGGGAGCTGTTTTTT	CASSQELAGRTGELFF
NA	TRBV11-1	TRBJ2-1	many	TGTGCCAGCACCGATTACAATGAGCAGTTCTTC	CASTDYNEQFF
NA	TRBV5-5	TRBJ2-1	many	TGTGCCAGCAGCTTGCGACCCGCGGACCTGGGGGATGAGCAGTTCTTC	CASSLRPADLGDEQFF
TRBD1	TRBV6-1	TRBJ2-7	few	TGTGCCACCGAGAACAGGGGCCACGAGCAGTACTTC	CATENRGHEQYF
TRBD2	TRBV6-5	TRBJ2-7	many	TGTGCCAGCAGTTACTCAGGGACTAGCGGTAACGAGCAGTACTTC	CASSYSGTSGNEQYF
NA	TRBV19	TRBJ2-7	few	TGTGCCAGTAGTATTGGTCTAGGCAGGAGTTCCTACGAGCAGTACTTC	CASSIGLGRSSYEQYF
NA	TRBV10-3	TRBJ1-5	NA	TGTGCCATCAGCTTAGGGCAGGCAACCGGGCCCCAGCATTTT	CAISLGQATGPQHF
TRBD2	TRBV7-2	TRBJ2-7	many	TGTGCCAGCAGCCCCGACCGTAGCGGGACTTACGAGCAGTACTTC	CASSPDRSGTYEQYF
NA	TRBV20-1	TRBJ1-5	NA	TGCTCCGTGGCGGGCAGGGGTAGCAATCAGCCCCAGCATTTT	CSVAGRGSNQPQHF
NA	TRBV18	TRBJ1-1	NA	TGTGCCAGCTCACCCTTCTTATCAACTGAAGCTTTCTTT	CASSPFLSTEAFF
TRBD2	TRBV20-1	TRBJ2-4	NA	TGCAGTGCTAGAGGTCCCGCGGGAGAAGGGGCGGCCAAAAACATTCAGTACTTC	CSARGPAGEGAAKNIQYF
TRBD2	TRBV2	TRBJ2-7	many	TGTGCCAGCATCGGGGGGGGTACACCCTACGAGCAGTACTTC	CASIGGGTPYEQYF
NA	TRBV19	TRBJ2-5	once	TGTGCCAGTAGGAGGACCGGGACAAAAGAAGAGACCCAGTACTTC	CASRRTGTKEETQYF
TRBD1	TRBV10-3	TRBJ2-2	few	TGTGCCATCAGCGGACAGGGGGCTACCACCGGGGAGCTGTTTTTT	CAISGQGATTGELFF
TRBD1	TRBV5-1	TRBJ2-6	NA	TGCGCCAGCAGCTTAACGGGACAGGGGAGCTCTGGGGCCAACGTCCTGACTTTC	CASSLTGQGSSGANVLTF
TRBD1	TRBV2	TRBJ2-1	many	TGTGCCAGCCGAGGACAGGAGGACTACAATGAGCAGTTCTTC	CASRGQEDYNEQFF
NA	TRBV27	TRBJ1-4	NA	TGTGCCAGCACCCGACTGGCGAATCTGGATGAAAAACTGTTTTTT	CASTRLANLDEKLFF
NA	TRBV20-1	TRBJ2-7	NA	TGCAGTGCTAGAGTGATTTCGGTCAGCTCCTACGAGCAGTACTTC	CSARVISVSSYEQYF